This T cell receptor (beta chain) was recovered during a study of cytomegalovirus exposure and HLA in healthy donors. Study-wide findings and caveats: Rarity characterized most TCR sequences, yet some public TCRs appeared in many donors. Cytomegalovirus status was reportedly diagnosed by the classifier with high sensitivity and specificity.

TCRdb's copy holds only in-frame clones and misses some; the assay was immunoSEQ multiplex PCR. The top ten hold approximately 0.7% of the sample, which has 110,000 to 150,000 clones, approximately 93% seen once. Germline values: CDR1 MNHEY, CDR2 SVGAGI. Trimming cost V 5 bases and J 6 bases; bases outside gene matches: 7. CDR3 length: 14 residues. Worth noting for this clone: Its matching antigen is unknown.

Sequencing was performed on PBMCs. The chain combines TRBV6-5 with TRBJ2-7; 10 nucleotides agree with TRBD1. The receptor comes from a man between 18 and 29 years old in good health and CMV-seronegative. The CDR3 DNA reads TGTGCCAGCAGTAATGACAGGGGGCCGCTCGAGCAGTACGTC. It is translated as CASSNDRGPLEQYV.